The clone carrying this T cell receptor beta chain was seen only a few times. Its target is unknown. TCR sequencing used cDNA made by reverse transcription of extracted RNA. Only in-frame clones appear in the TCRdb table, and some are missing; sequencing was by immunoSEQ multiplex PCR. The sample has more than 95,000 clones; roughly 41% are singletons. The CDR3 runs 13 residues. Germline loops: CDR1 GTSNPN, CDR2 SVGIG (reference sequence). V was pared by 3 bases and J by 11 bases, with 19 bases between. The sample originates from a study of CD8+ T cells in alopecia areata. Study-wide background: It was oral tofacitinib, at 5 to 10 mg twice daily, that treated patients received. Patients remained on tofacitinib for 6 to 18 months and then went 6 months without it. Regarding the study as a whole: TCRs were shared less clearly across patients than in mice, possibly for HLA-related reasons. Lesional scalp displayed greater clonality than normal scalp, most notably in alopecia totalis/universalis.

Material: CD4+ T cells sorted from blood. The chain links TRBV30 to TRBJ2-5, with a possible D match to TRBD2 (6 bases). This clonotype originated in a human donor with alopecia areata. The CDR3 DNA reads as TGTGCCTGGAGAGTAGCGGTTCGAAGGGAGCAGTACTTC. This gives the protein CAWRVAVRREQYF. The full variable domain, its missing parts supplied by reference TRBV30 and TRBJ2-5, is SQTIHQWPATLVQPVGSPLSLECTVEGTSNPNLYWYRQAAGRGLQLLFYSVGIGQISSEVPQNLSASRPQDRQFILSSKKLLLSDSGFYLCAWRVAVRREQYFGPGTRLLVL.